Following are 11 T cell receptor beta chains from one sample sequenced in a study of Ad26.COV2.S vaccination and SARS-CoV-2 variants. Method: immunoSEQ multiplex PCR; TCRdb's copy keeps in-frame clones and lacks some. In the table there are about 430,000 clones, around nine tenths of which are singletons. Described treatment: roughly 19 received Ad26.COV2.S at low or high dose, single or two shots; 5 received placebo; per-sample allocation not given. Sampling happened 63 days after the first vaccine or placebo injection. The specimen was peripheral blood, collected in a trial of Ad26.COV2.S vaccine versus placebo. The receptor set was obtained from a person aged 18-60 years who received the Ad26.COV2.S COVID-19 vaccine or a placebo.

Regarding this clone: Germline is not matched at one junction end, which may reflect a read error. V usage is TRBV7-2 and J usage is TRBJ2-5; D gene uncertain. The CDR3 runs 12 residues. CDR1 is SGHTA, CDR2 FQGNSA, per germline. The CDR3 bases are TGTGCCAGCAGCCTCCTACAAGGGACCCAGTACTTC. Protein product: CASSLLQGTQYF.

This rearrangement joins TRBV24-1 to TRBJ1-5; no clear D gene. Trimming left V 4 bases short and J 4 bases short, with 16 bases between. Germline V CDR1 and CDR2: KGHDR, SFDVKD. There are 16 residues in the CDR3. The CDR3 nucleotides are TGTGCCACCAGTGACCCAAAGACGGGAGCGAATCAGCCCCAGCATTTT. Translated: CATSDPKTGANQPQHF.

This clone showed up just a few times. V is TRBV20-1 and J is TRBJ2-7; D gene ambiguous. The CDR3 contains 10 residues. Germline-derived CDR1 and CDR2 are DFQATT and SNEGSKA (reference sequence). CDR3 sequence: CSVDPYEQYF. The CDR3 DNA reads TGCAGCGTTGACCCTTACGAGCAGTACTTC.

The chain carries TRBV7-2 and TRBJ1-1; possibly TRBD1 for D (5 bases). V was shortened by 5 bases and J by 3 bases, with 16 bases between the two germline ends. The germline V gene encodes CDR1 SGHTA and CDR2 FQGNSA. CDR3 length: 15 amino acids. The CDR3 DNA reads TGTGCCAGCAGCCCTCGCGGTGGGGGGTACACTGAAGCTTTCTTT. It translates to CASSPRGGGYTEAFF.

The V gene is TRBV10-3, the J gene TRBJ1-1; D not resolved. This CDR3 has 13 residues. Trimming removed 2 bases from V and 3 bases from J, with 7 bases in between. Germline assignment: CDR1 ENHRY and CDR2 SYGVKD. DNA for the CDR3: TGTGCCATCAGTGAGGAAGGTTACACTGAAGCTTTCTTT. As protein: CAISEEGYTEAFF.

J is TRBJ1-4 and V is TRBV28, with D hard to call. Looked up from germline, CDR1 is MDHEN and CDR2 is SYDVKM. The CDR3 consists of 11 residues. Trimming removed 8 bases at V and 5 bases at J, with 6 bases between. The CDR3 sequence: CASWGNEKLFF. In DNA form, the CDR3 reads TGTGCCAGCTGGGGAAATGAAAAACTGTTTTTT.

The gene calls are TRBV7-9 and TRBJ1-5; possible D gene TRBD1, 6 bases. Germline loops: CDR1 SEHNR, CDR2 FQNEAQ (reference sequence). V was cut by 5 bases and J by 4 bases, with 12 bases left in between. The CDR3 runs to 14 residues. The CDR3 nucleotides are TGTGCCAGCAGCATGGACAGCCTTAATCAGCCCCAGCATTTT. Protein: CASSMDSLNQPQHF.

The J gene is TRBJ1-4, the V gene TRBV6-5, with TRBD1 identical over 7 bases. V shed 1 base, J shed 0 bases, and the junction held 2 bases outside the gene matches. The length of the CDR3 is 16 residues. The germline CDR1 and CDR2 sequences are MNHEY and SVGAGI. CDR3 bases: TGTGCCAGCAGTTACTTTGGGACAGCAACTAATGAAAAACTGTTTTTT. Its translation: CASSYFGTATNEKLFF.

V is TRBV5-1 and J is TRBJ2-2, with no clear D. Germline V gene data show CDR1 as SGHRS and CDR2 as YFSETQ. Deletions cut 0 bases from V and 6 bases from J, with 9 bases between. There are 14 residues in the CDR3. This chain's CDR3 is CASSLAVASGELFF. CDR3 sequence (DNA): TGCGCCAGCAGCTTGGCCGTAGCTTCCGGGGAGCTGTTTTTT.

This clone occurred a few times. The genes are TRBV7-9 and TRBJ1-1; D remains unclear. This CDR3 is built from 12 residues. Germline V gene sequence: CDR1 SEHNR, CDR2 FQNEAQ (reference sequence). Trimming took 2 bases from V and 3 from J, leaving 4 bases between them. The CDR3 DNA follows: TGTGCCAGCAGCTTATTGGACACTGAAGCTTTCTTT. Amino acid sequence: CASSLLDTEAFF. The full variable domain, in which reference TRBV7-9 and TRBJ1-1 provide the parts outside the CDR3, is DTGVSQNPRHKITKRGQNVTFRCDPISEHNRLYWYRQTLGQGPEFLTYFQNEAQLEKSRLLSDRFSAERPKGSFSTLEIQRTEQGDSAMYLCASSLLDTEAFFGQGTRLTVV.

CDR3 in DNA: TGCAGTGCTAGTATAAGCGGGAGAAGGACAGATACGCAGTATTTT. It yields the protein CSASISGRRTDTQYF. The chain employs TRBV20-1 and TRBJ2-3, with 8 bases aligning to TRBD2. The J segment lost 3 bases and the V segment lost 3 bases, leaving 8 bases of the junction unmatched. This CDR3 has 15 amino acids. The germline V gene has CDR1 DFQATT and CDR2 SNEGSKA (reference sequence).